The entry below describes one TCR beta chain. The record originates from a study of T cell changes during pregnancy in multiple sclerosis. Data came from immunoSEQ multiplex PCR; TCRdb stores just in-frame clones and leaves some out. In the table there are approximately 130,000 clones, about 94% of which are singletons. V was clipped by 0 bases and J by 3 bases, with 12 bases between them. Germline values: CDR1 SGHTA, CDR2 FQGTGA. The length of the CDR3 is 16 residues. Source: peripheral blood, taken before pregnancy. The gene calls are TRBV7-3 and TRBJ2-1; weak D call: TRBD2 (6 bases). This receptor was obtained from a female donor with multiple sclerosis, enrolled in a pregnancy study. CDR3 nucleotides: TGTGCCAGCAGCTTAACCGGGGAGGCAATCTACAATGAGCAGTTCTTC. It is translated as CASSLTGEAIYNEQFF.